This T cell receptor beta chain is drawn from a study of cytomegalovirus exposure and HLA in healthy donors. It was with 60 Vbeta and 13 Jbeta primers that the PCR ran. Clones were sequenced by immunoSEQ multiplex PCR, and TCRdb holds only the in-frame ones, with some missing. Altogether 200,000 or so clones are present, about 79% being singletons, with the ten largest covering 0.075% to 0.1%. V trimming: 6 bases; J trimming: 1 base; junction bases outside the gene matches: 8. CDR1 is ENHRY, CDR2 SYGVKD, per germline. There are 15 residues in the CDR3. Sequenced input: PBMCs. V is TRBV10-3 and J is TRBJ1-2; the match to TRBD1 covers 7 bases. The TCR comes from a boy aged 2-9 years in good health and CMV-seronegative. The CDR3 DNA is TGTGCCATCAGAAGTCCCGGGACAGTTAACTATGGCTACACCTTC. As protein: CAIRSPGTVNYGYTF.